Shown below are 3 T cell receptor beta chains from a single sample sequenced in a study of CXCR3-negative and CXCR3-positive naive CD8 T cells. In preparing the TRB cDNA libraries, 5' RACE with UMI labels was used. TCRdb re-called the 5' RACE reads; every CDR3 protein appears as one record, without DNA. The sample totals some 140,000 distinct CDR3 sequences. Whole-study results and caveats: CXCR3-positive naive cells had more hydrophobic TRB CDR3s than CXCR3-negative naive cells.

No antigen has been identified for these receptors. Sequences were obtained from naive CXCR3+ CD8+ T cells from blood. Subset in this sample: CD45RO-CCR7+CD27+CD95- naive CD8+ T cells expressing CXCR3 (TNR3+). Source of these receptors: a human donor in good health. Some clones in this sample may be carry-over from other donors' samples.

This chain connects TRBV7-9 to TRBJ1-1. The germline V gene has CDR1 SEHNR and CDR2 FQNEAQ (reference sequence). CDR3 size: 12 residues. CDR3 residues: CASSGIDTEAFF.

This chain links TRBV28 with TRBJ2-3. CDR1 and CDR2 from the germline V gene are MDHEN and SYDVKM. The length of the CDR3 is 11 residues. CDR3 loop: CASQSSDTQYF.

The chain combines TRBV29-1 with TRBJ2-2; the D call from TCRdb, TRBD1, cannot be confirmed without DNA. This CDR3 contains 12 residues. Germline V gene data show CDR1 as SQVTM and CDR2 as ANQGSEA. The CDR3 reads CSGSRGTGELFF.